This T cell receptor (beta chain) was sequenced in a study of Tregs in tolerant kidney transplant recipients. Thawed PBMCs were FACS-sorted into unstimulated CD4+CD25+CD127- regulatory T cells, CD4+CD25- non-regulatory cells, CD4 and CD8 cells. Germline trimming cut 0 bases from V and 8 bases from J; bases unmatched to any gene: 4. Per germline, CDR1 SGDLS and CDR2 YYNGEE. CDR3 length: 14 amino acids. Repertoires were generated with immunoSEQ multiplex PCR, while TCRdb's copy carries only in-frame clones and drops some. Of tens of thousands of clones listed, 91% were seen once; the top ten hold 0.7%.

The gene calls are TRBV9 and TRBJ1-4; 7 bases agree with TRBD1. Sequencing used Tregs from blood. This TCR was recovered from a human donor in good health. CDR3 residues: CASSVGSGGEKLFF. The CDR3 DNA follows: TGTGCCAGCAGCGTAGGGTCAGGGGGAGAAAAACTGTTTTTT. The full variable domain, completed using reference TRBV9 and TRBJ1-4, is DSGVTQTPKHLITATGQRVTLRCSPRSGDLSVYWYQQSLDQGLQFLIQYYNGEERAKGNILERFSAQQFPDLHSELNLSSLELGDSALYFCASSVGSGGEKLFFGSGTQLSVL.